This T cell receptor (beta chain) was sequenced in a study of T cell clones after liver transplantation. Study at large: Standard immunosuppression, with no induction, continued until 12-24 months after transplant. Study outcomes and limitations: In two subjects, few donor cells limited the measurable donor-reactive repertoire. Migration into the graft, not deletion, may explain lost graft donor-reactive T cells. Compared with third party-reactive sequences, donor-reactive ones declined more, independent of withdrawal success.

In the case of this clone: Its antigen remains unknown.

TCRdb keeps only in-frame clones here, not all; method: immunoSEQ multiplex PCR. The sample includes around 80,000 clones, around four fifths of them seen just once. V lost 2 bases to trimming and J lost 3 bases, with 8 bases between them. The CDR3 is 13 amino acids. Per the germline V gene, CDR1 is SGHNT and CDR2 is YYREEE (reference sequence). The sequenced sample was CD4+ T cells from blood, obtained 46 months after liver transplant. The V gene is TRBV5-4, the J gene TRBJ2-5; D unresolved. The receptor was derived from a human patient who received a liver transplant. Some T cells may trace back to the graft donor. The CDR3 here is CASSFRSEETQYF. CDR3 in DNA: TGTGCCAGCAGCTTTAGGTCCGAAGAGACCCAGTACTTC.